This TCR beta chain stems from a study of graft-versus-host responses after intestinal transplantation. Overall study: Recipients were given multivisceral, liver-intestinal, or isolated intestinal transplants. All recipients were given anti-thymocyte globulin induction, and tacrolimus and steroids were then administered for around three years. Study conclusions and caveats: Graft-donor T cell macrochimerism coincided with high graft-versus-host to host-versus-graft clonal ratios in allografts. GvH clones occurred in recipient marrow; some first appeared in ileum or blood.

A word on this clone: Antigen unknown.

Clones were sequenced by immunoSEQ multiplex PCR, and TCRdb holds only the in-frame ones, with some missing. This table holds approximately 13,000 clones, approximately 93% found once. Germline CDR1 and CDR2: SGHNT and YYREEE (reference sequence). The CDR3 length is 12 residues. With 4 bases removed from V and 5 bases from J, the gap between germline ends came to 9 bases. The chain employs TRBV5-4 and TRBJ1-2; D not certain. This clonotype was obtained from a human patient who received an intestinal transplant, so some T cells may come from the graft donor. This material consisted of PBMCs, taken about 37 months after intestinal transplantation. This CDR3 reads CASSPSGYGYTF. CDR3 nucleotide sequence: TGTGCCAGCAGCCCCTCGGGGTATGGCTACACCTTC.